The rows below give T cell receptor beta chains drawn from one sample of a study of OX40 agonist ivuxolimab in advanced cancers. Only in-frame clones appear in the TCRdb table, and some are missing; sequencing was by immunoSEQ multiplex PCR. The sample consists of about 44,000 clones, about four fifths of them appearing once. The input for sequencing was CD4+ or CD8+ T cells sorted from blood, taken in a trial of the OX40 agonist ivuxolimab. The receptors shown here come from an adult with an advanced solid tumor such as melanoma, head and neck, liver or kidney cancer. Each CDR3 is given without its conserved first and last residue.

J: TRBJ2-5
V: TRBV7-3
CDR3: ASSTQGTGETQY

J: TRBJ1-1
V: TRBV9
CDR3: ASSVGDDSIHTEAF

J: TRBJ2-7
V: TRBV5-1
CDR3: ASSPQTSDVSEQY

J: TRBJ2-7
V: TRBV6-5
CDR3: ASRSGITSYEQY

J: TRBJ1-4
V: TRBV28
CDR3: ASSTRGLNEKLF

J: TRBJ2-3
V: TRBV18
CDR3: ASSPPPSGPGGRTDTQY

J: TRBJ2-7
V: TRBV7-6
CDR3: ASSPGLAASYEQY

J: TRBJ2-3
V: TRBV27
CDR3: ASSRQGTDTQY

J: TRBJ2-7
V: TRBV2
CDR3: AGDGGGGPSYEQY

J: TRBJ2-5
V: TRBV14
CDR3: ASSPGPGQRETQY

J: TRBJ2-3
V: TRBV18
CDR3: ASSQGQVFPTDTQY

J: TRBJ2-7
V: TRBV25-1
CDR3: ASSESPGQGNDEQY

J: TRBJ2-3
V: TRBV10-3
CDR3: AISDPRDRGDTQY

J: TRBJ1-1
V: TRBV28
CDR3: ASSPGTEKFNTEAF

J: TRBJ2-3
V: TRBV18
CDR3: ASSPTRTTDTQY

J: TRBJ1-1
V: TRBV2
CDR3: ASSTGAGEAF

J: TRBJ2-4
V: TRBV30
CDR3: AWSVGGVGIQY

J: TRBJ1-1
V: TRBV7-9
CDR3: ASSPMGKGTEAF

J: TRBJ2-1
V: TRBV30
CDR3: AWSMGLVTNEQF

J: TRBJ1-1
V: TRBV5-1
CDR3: ASSTQGGFPSEAF

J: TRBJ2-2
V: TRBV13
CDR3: ASRMAGGTGELF

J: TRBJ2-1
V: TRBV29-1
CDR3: SVVRLALNEQF

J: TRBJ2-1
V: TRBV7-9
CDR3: ASSLTTNEQF

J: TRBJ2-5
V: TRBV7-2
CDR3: ASSPPWERALETQY

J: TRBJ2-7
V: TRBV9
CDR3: ASSVDTAAYEQY

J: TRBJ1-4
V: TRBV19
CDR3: ASGTGRGSEKLF

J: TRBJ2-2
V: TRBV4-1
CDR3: ASSQVRLAGVTGELF

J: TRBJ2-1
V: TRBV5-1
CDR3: ASRTSGSAYNEQF

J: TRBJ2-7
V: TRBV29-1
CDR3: SVLDRGGHEQY

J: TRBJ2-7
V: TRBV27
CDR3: ASGPSFPYEQY

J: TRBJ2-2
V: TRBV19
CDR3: ASSTTGIGELF

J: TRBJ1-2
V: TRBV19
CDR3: ASSMLEGLYGYT

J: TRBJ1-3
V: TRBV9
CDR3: ASSAASGNTIY

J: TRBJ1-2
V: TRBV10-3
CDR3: AISESGGNRGEYGYT

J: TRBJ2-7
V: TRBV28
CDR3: ATGDSAYEQY

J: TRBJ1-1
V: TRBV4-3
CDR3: ASSPWFRQSNTEAF

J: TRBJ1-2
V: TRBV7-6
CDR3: ASSLGQDYGYT

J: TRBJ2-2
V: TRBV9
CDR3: ASSVGRGKSNTGELF

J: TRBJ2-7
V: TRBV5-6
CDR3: ASSSGIYEQY

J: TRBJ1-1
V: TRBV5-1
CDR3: ASSFSGSSGTEAF

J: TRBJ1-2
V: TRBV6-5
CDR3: ASSYWQTGSGGYT

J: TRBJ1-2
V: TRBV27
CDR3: ASSLSQGAGYT

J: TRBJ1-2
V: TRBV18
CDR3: ASSPFDRGEYGYT

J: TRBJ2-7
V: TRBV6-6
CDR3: ASSYSAGSSYEQY

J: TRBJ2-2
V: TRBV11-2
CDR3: ASSSGSGTNTGELF

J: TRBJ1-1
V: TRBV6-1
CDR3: ATTGGGTEAF

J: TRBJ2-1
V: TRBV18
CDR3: ASSPTDRMLGDEQF

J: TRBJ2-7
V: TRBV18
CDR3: ASSPMDRVGEQY

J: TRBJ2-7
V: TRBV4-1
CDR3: ASSLSGLGEQY